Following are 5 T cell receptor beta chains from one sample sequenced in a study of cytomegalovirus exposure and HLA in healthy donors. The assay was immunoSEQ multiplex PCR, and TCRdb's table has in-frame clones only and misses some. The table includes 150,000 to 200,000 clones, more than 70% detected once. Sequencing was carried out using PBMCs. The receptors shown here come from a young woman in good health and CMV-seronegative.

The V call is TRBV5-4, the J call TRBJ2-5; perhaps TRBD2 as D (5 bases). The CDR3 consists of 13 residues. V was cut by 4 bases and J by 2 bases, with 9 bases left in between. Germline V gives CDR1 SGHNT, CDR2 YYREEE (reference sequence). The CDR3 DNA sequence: TGTGCCAGCAGCACGGGGTTACAAGAGACCCAGTACTTC. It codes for CASSTGLQETQYF.

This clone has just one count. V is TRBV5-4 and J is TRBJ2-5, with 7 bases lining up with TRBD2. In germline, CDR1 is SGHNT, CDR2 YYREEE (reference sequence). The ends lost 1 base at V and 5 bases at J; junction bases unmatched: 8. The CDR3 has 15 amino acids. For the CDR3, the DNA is TGTGCCAGCAGCTTGCGACTAGCACCCGGTGAGACCCAGTACTTC. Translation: CASSLRLAPGETQYF. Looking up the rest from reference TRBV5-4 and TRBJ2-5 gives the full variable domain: ETGVTQSPTHLIKTRGQQVTLRCSSQSGHNTVSWYQQALGQGPQFIFQYYREEENGRGNFPPRFSGLQFPNYSSELNVNALELDDSALYLCASSLRLAPGETQYFGPGTRLLVL.

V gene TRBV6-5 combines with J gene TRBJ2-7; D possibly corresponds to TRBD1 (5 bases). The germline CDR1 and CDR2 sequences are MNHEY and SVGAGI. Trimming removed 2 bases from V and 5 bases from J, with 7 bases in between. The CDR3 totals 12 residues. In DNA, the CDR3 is TGTGCCAGCAGTTACCAGGGCCACGAGCAGTACTTC. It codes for CASSYQGHEQYF.

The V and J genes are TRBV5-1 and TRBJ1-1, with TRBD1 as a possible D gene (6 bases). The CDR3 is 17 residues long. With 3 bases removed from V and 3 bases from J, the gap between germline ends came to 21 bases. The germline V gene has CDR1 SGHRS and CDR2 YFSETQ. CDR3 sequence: CASSSRPTGRGDTEAFF. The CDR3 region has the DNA TGCGCCAGCAGCTCCCGCCCGACAGGCAGGGGTGACACTGAAGCTTTCTTT.

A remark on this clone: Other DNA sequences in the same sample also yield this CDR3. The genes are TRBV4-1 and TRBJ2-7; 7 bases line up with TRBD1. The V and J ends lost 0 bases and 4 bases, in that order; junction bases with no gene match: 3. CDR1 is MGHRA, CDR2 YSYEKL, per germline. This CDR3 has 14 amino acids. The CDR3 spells CASSQEGQSYEQYF. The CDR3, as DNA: TGCGCCAGCAGCCAAGAGGGACAGTCTTACGAGCAGTACTTC.